Listed below are T cell receptor beta chains from one sample, sequenced in a study of shared clonotypes between healthy human individuals. Assay used: immunoSEQ multiplex PCR; TCRdb lists only in-frame clones, some missing. The table records about 2,100,000 clones, around 93% of them present only once. Sequencing input: naive CD8+ T cells from PBMCs. The receptors were gathered from a man aged 18 to 29 in good health. Some clones in this sample may be carry-over from other donors' samples. The CDR3 runs from the conserved cysteine through the conserved F or W. Each record gives: clone size, D gene, V gene, J gene, CDR3 DNA, CDR3 protein. The D gene is left open where the match is weak. Clone sizes are given selectively: once, few, many, or a class where the clone is expanded.

-	TRBD1	TRBV7-2	TRBJ1-2	TGTGCCAGCAGCTTGGGGGGACAGGGATTAAACTATGGCTACACCTTC	CASSLGGQGLNYGYTF
-	-	TRBV6-1	TRBJ2-3	TGTGCCAGCAGTGAAGTCACGGTTAGCACAGATACGCAGTATTTT	CASSEVTVSTDTQYF
few	TRBD1	TRBV10-3	TRBJ1-2	TGTGCCATCACCACCGAGAGGGACAGCAACTATGGCTACACCTTC	CAITTERDSNYGYTF
-	TRBD2	TRBV9	TRBJ2-1	TGTGCCAGCAGCGGACCCCCCGTTTTTGCGGGAGGTTACAATGAGCAGTTCTTC	CASSGPPVFAGGYNEQFF
-	-	TRBV11-2	TRBJ2-7	TGTGCCAGCAGCTTAGTTGTCGCGGCAGCCTACGAGCAGTACTTC	CASSLVVAAAYEQYF
-	TRBD2	TRBV7-3	TRBJ2-1	TGTGCCAGCAGCTTGGGGCTAGCGGACTCCTACAATGAGCAGTTCTTC	CASSLGLADSYNEQFF
-	-	TRBV6-1	TRBJ2-7	TGTGCCAGCAGTGACGGACCCACCTACGAGCAGTACTTC	CASSDGPTYEQYF
-	-	TRBV9	TRBJ2-7	TGTGCCAGCAGCCCCGGTAGTGGCTCCTACGAGCAGTACTTC	CASSPGSGSYEQYF
few	-	TRBV27	TRBJ1-1	TGTGCCAGCAGTGCGGTCGGGGGGCCTGAAGCTTTCTTT	CASSAVGGPEAFF
-	-	TRBV6-1	TRBJ1-4	TGTGCCAGCAGTGAAGGAAGCAGGGTCTATGAAAAACTGTTTTTT	CASSEGSRVYEKLFF
-	-	TRBV5-6	TRBJ1-5	TGTGCCAGCAGCCCAGGCATCACCCAGCCCCAGCATTTT	CASSPGITQPQHF
once	-	TRBV5-1	TRBJ1-3	TGCGCCAGCATTTCAGGAAACACCATATATTTT	CASISGNTIYF
-	-	TRBV7-9	TRBJ2-3	TGTGCCAGCAGCCCCTTGGGGGCCCCCACAGATACGCAGTATTTT	CASSPLGAPTDTQYF
-	-	TRBV7-9	TRBJ2-3	TGTGCCAGCAGCTTGTATGGCGAAGGCACAGATACGCAGTATTTT	CASSLYGEGTDTQYF
-	-	TRBV6-1	TRBJ2-7	TGTGCCAGCAGTGTCTTATACGAGCAGTACTTC	CASSVLYEQYF
-	-	TRBV27	TRBJ2-7	TGTGCCAGCAGTTTACTTGGGGGACTCGCTAACGAGCAGTACTTC	CASSLLGGLANEQYF
-	TRBD2	TRBV16	TRBJ2-5	TGTGCCAGCAGCCCAGTCACTAGCGGAGCTCGCCAAGAGACCCAGTACTTC	CASSPVTSGARQETQYF
-	-	TRBV6-1	TRBJ2-7	TGTGCCAGCAGTGAAGATATAGGTGTGGACGGCTACGAGCAGTACTTC	CASSEDIGVDGYEQYF
once	TRBD1	TRBV5-5	TRBJ1-5	TGTGCCAGCAGCGGGACAGGGTTTGGACAGCCCCAGCATTTT	CASSGTGFGQPQHF
-	-	TRBV7-9	TRBJ2-4	TGTGCCAGCAGCTTAGTCGGGCGGACGCACGACAGGAACATTCAGTACTTC	CASSLVGRTHDRNIQYF
-	-	TRBV7-3	TRBJ2-3	TGTGCCAGCAGCCAGGTGGGGAACACAGATACGCAGTATTTT	CASSQVGNTDTQYF
-	TRBD1	TRBV10-3	TRBJ1-2	TGTGCCATCAGTGAGCTGCGACAGGGGGCAAAGGAGGGCTACACCTTC	CAISELRQGAKEGYTF